Below, 27 T cell receptor beta chains from the same sample are listed, as sequenced in a study of cytomegalovirus exposure and HLA in healthy donors. Researchers ran the PCR with 60 Vbeta and 13 Jbeta primers. TCRdb's table, derived via immunoSEQ multiplex PCR, lists solely in-frame clones and lacks some. The profile shows hundreds of thousands of clones, roughly 90% of them singletons. The sequenced sample consisted of PBMCs. These receptors were obtained from a woman between 18 and 29 years old in good health and CMV-seronegative.

The J gene is TRBJ2-2, the V gene TRBV9, with a weak D call TRBD2 (5 bases). The length of the CDR3 is 21 residues. Trimming left V 0 bases short and J 12 bases short, with 36 bases between. The V gene's germline CDR1 is SGDLS and CDR2 YYNGEE. Here the CDR3 reads CASSVAPGSDYKLTPPGKLFF. In DNA form, the CDR3 reads TGTGCCAGCAGCGTAGCTCCAGGTTCCGACTACAAGCTTACCCCCCCGGGGAAGCTGTTTTTT. Using reference TRBV9 and TRBJ2-2 for the parts outside the CDR3, the full variable domain is DSGVTQTPKHLITATGQRVTLRCSPRSGDLSVYWYQQSLDQGLQFLIQYYNGEERAKGNILERFSAQQFPDLHSELNLSSLELGDSALYFCASSVAPGSDYKLTPPGKLFFGEGSRLTVL.

The rearrangement links TRBV27 to TRBJ1-4, with TRBD1 as a possible D gene (6 bases). The CDR3 extends over 15 amino acids. Germline V gives CDR1 MNHEY, CDR2 SMNVEV (reference sequence). V lost 0 bases to trimming and J lost 6 bases, with 11 bases between them. In nucleotides, the CDR3 is TGTGCCAGCAGTTTATCCTGGGGGCGCCATGAAAAACTGTTTTTT. The encoded protein is CASSLSWGRHEKLFF. The variable domain in full, with the rest retrieved from reference TRBV27 and TRBJ1-4, is EAQVTQNPRYLITVTGKKLTVTCSQNMNHEYMSWYRQDPGLGLRQIYYSMNVEVTDKGDVPEGYKVSRKEKRNFPLILESPSPNQTSLYFCASSLSWGRHEKLFFGSGTQLSVL.

CDR3 region: CASSSMDRGGYEQYF. CDR3 bases: TGTGCCAGCAGCTCCATGGACAGGGGGGGATACGAGCAGTACTTC. The chain links TRBV5-8 to TRBJ2-7; 10 bases are shared with TRBD1. Losses at the gene ends were 3 bases for V and 4 bases for J; bases not matched to a gene: 7. Germline CDR1 and CDR2: SGHTS and YDEGEE. The CDR3 spans 15 residues.

The V gene is TRBV6-1, the J gene TRBJ1-1; D not certain. The CDR3 runs to 15 residues. In germline, CDR1 is MNHNS, CDR2 SASEGT. V was trimmed by 2 bases and J by 2 bases, leaving 12 bases between them. Here the CDR3 reads CASSEMGRTNTEAFF. In nucleotides, the CDR3 is TGTGCCAGCAGTGAAATGGGCAGAACAAACACTGAAGCTTTCTTT.

This clone appeared once. The V call is TRBV29-1, the J call TRBJ1-1; a possible D gene is TRBD1 (6 bases). In germline, CDR1 is SQVTM, CDR2 ANQGSEA. The CDR3 sequence is 12 residues long. The V gene lost 4 bases and the J gene lost 6 bases, with 12 bases spanning the gap. CDR3 protein: CSVAGGEPEAFF. The CDR3 DNA reads TGCAGCGTTGCTGGGGGCGAGCCTGAAGCTTTCTTT.

The chain recombines TRBV30 with TRBJ1-4, with D tentatively TRBD1 (5 bases). The CDR3 consists of 13 residues. CDR1 is GTSNPN, CDR2 SVGIG, per germline (reference sequence). Trimming took off 4 bases at V and 8 bases at J, with 14 bases between the two ends. The CDR3 sequence: CAWTSQGLEKLFF. For the CDR3, the DNA is TGTGCCTGGACGAGTCAGGGATTAGAAAAACTGTTTTTT.

The genes are TRBV7-2 and TRBJ1-5, with D possibly being TRBD1 (6 bases). Germline-derived CDR1 and CDR2 are SGHTA and FQGNSA. The length of the CDR3 is 14 residues. V was cut by 5 bases and J by 7 bases, with 15 bases left in between. CDR3 loop: CASSQGTARQPQHF. CDR3 DNA: TGTGCCAGCAGCCAGGGGACCGCCCGACAGCCCCAGCATTTT.

This rearrangement joins TRBV6-5 to TRBJ2-3; D is perhaps TRBD1 (5 bases). Germline V lookup: CDR1 MNHEY, CDR2 SVGAGI. V lost 8 bases to trimming and J lost 2 bases, with 11 bases between them. The CDR3 covers 13 residues. The DNA of the CDR3 is TGTGCCAGCCAAGACAGTCTCACAGATACGCAGTATTTT. Translation: CASQDSLTDTQYF.

The V and J genes are TRBV11-2 and TRBJ1-1; weak D call: TRBD1 (5 bases). V lost 5 bases, J lost 1 base, and 11 bases lay in between. CDR1 is SGHAT and CDR2 is FQNNGV in the germline V gene. The CDR3 has 14 amino acids. The CDR3, as DNA: TGTGCCAGCAGCCTGGGACTGCGGAACACTGAAGCTTTCTTT. Translating gives CASSLGLRNTEAFF.

This clone was observed once. V and J are TRBV7-2 and TRBJ1-2; 9 bases match TRBD1. This CDR3 contains 15 residues. Unmatched junction bases numbered 13, after V lost 5 bases and J lost 9 bases. Germline V gene lookup returns CDR1 SGHTA and CDR2 FQGNSA. The CDR3: CASSPGQGRGYRYTF. In nucleotides, the CDR3 is TGTGCCAGCAGCCCCGGACAGGGGAGAGGATATCGCTACACCTTC.

This chain connects TRBV7-3 to TRBJ2-3, with 8 bases fitting TRBD2. Germline CDR1 and CDR2: SGHTA and FQGTGA. CDR3 size: 16 residues. V lost 2 bases and J lost 0; bases outside the gene matches: 4. CDR3 amino acids: CASSLLGGGSTDTQYF. CDR3 nucleotide sequence: TGTGCCAGCAGCTTACTCGGGGGGGGGAGCACAGATACGCAGTATTTT.

This chain joins TRBV5-1 and TRBJ1-3, with D uncertain. Trimming removed 0 bases from V and 0 bases from J, with 10 bases in between. The length of the CDR3 is 16 residues. From germline, CDR1 is SGHRS and CDR2 YFSETQ. CDR3 protein: CASSLDSTPSGNTIYF. Here the CDR3 DNA reads TGCGCCAGCAGCTTGGACAGTACTCCCTCTGGAAACACCATATATTTT.

This clone was found once. V usage is TRBV7-9 and J usage is TRBJ1-4, with 9 bases fitting TRBD1. Per the germline V gene, CDR1 is SEHNR and CDR2 is FQNEAQ (reference sequence). The CDR3 runs to 14 residues. Germline trimming cut 8 bases from V and 5 bases from J; bases unmatched to any gene: 6. The CDR3: CASSEQGANEKLFF. The DNA of the CDR3 is TGTGCCAGCTCCGAACAGGGGGCGAATGAAAAACTGTTTTTT.

The rearrangement uses TRBV5-5 and TRBJ2-7; the match to TRBD1 covers 8 bases. This CDR3 is built from 14 residues. V shed 3 bases, J shed 6 bases, and the junction held 8 bases outside the gene matches. Germline V gives CDR1 SGHKS, CDR2 YYEKEE (reference sequence). This CDR3 is CASSSNDRGIEQYF. The DNA for the CDR3 is TGTGCCAGCAGCTCGAACGACAGGGGCATCGAGCAGTACTTC.

The chain links TRBV9 to TRBJ2-7; 7 nucleotides align to TRBD1. V trimming: 0 bases; J trimming: 1 base; junction bases outside the gene matches: 4. The CDR3 consists of 15 residues. Per germline, CDR1 SGDLS and CDR2 YYNGEE. CDR3 nucleotide sequence: TGTGCCAGCAGCGTAGGGGGACAGAGTTCCTACGAGCAGTACTTC. This translates into CASSVGGQSSYEQYF.

This rearrangement joins TRBV4-1 to TRBJ1-4; a possible D gene is TRBD1 (5 bases). Trimming took 4 bases from V and 7 from J, leaving 13 bases between them. The CDR3 spans 14 residues. Germline V gene sequence: CDR1 MGHRA, CDR2 YSYEKL. The CDR3, as DNA: TGCGCCAGCAGCCTGGGGGGGAGTGTTGAAAAACTGTTTTTT. It encodes CASSLGGSVEKLFF.

The chain is built from TRBV2 and TRBJ2-7; a weak D match, TRBD2 (6 bases). The V gene's germline CDR1 is SNHLY and CDR2 FYNNEI. Trimming removed 2 bases from V and 2 bases from J, with 7 bases in between. The CDR3 loop spans 13 amino acids. In DNA, the CDR3 is TGTGCCAGCAGTGAAACGGGGGCCTACGAGCAGTACTTC. Translated: CASSETGAYEQYF.

The V call is TRBV25-1, the J call TRBJ2-1; 8 nucleotides agree with TRBD1. The CDR3 consists of 14 residues. J lost 5 bases, V lost 3 bases, and 3 bases had no gene match. Per the germline V gene, CDR1 is MGHDK and CDR2 is SYGVNS. The CDR3 nucleotides read TGTGCCAGCAGTGACCGGGACAGGAACAATGAGCAGTTCTTC. It yields the protein CASSDRDRNNEQFF. Supplemented by reference TRBV25-1 and TRBJ2-1, the full variable domain reads EADIYQTPRYLVIGTGKKITLECSQTMGHDKMYWYQQDPGMELHLIHYSYGVNSTEKGDLSSESTVSRIRTEHFPLTLESARPSHTSQYLCASSDRDRNNEQFFGPGTRLTVL.

The chain uses TRBV2 and TRBJ2-5; no definite D call. From germline, CDR1 is SNHLY and CDR2 FYNNEI. V was shortened by 8 bases and J by 2 bases, with 3 bases between the two germline ends. The CDR3 has 10 amino acids. The CDR3 protein is CASAQETQYF. Here the CDR3 DNA reads TGTGCCAGCGCGCAAGAGACCCAGTACTTC.

The chain couples TRBV6-4 to TRBJ1-1, with D uncertain. The ends were cut back, 6 bases at V and 1 base at J, with 9 bases in the middle. The CDR3 extends over 13 amino acids. Germline assignment: CDR1 MRHNA and CDR2 SNTAGT. The CDR3 reads CASRKAGNTEAFF. CDR3 DNA: TGTGCCAGCAGGAAGGCGGGGAACACTGAAGCTTTCTTT.

The V gene is TRBV9, the J gene TRBJ2-3, with TRBD2 matching 7 bases. Germline CDR1 is SGDLS and CDR2 is YYNGEE. The CDR3 is 17 amino acids. The V gene end was trimmed by 0 bases and the J gene end by 6 bases; junction bases not matched to a gene: 13. The CDR3 region is CASSVGSGGVPTDTQYF. The CDR3 DNA follows: TGTGCCAGCAGCGTAGGATCGGGGGGAGTGCCCACGGATACGCAGTATTTT.

V gene TRBV10-1 combines with J gene TRBJ2-3; 14 bases match TRBD2. This CDR3 comprises 17 residues. Unmatched junction bases numbered 9, after V lost 7 bases and J lost 3 bases. Germline assignment: CDR1 WNHNN and CDR2 SYGVQD (reference sequence). The CDR3 loop is CASMETSGGAGTDTQYF. The CDR3 DNA reads as TGCGCCAGCATGGAGACTAGCGGGGGGGCCGGAACAGATACGCAGTATTTT.

This clone appeared a few times. The chain employs TRBV29-1 and TRBJ2-1, with TRBD1 as a possible D gene (5 bases). Trimming cost V 1 base and J 5 bases, with 18 bases left between them. CDR1 is SQVTM, CDR2 ANQGSEA, per germline. The CDR3 spans 16 residues. The CDR3 nucleotides are TGCAGCGTTGAAGTGTCATCCGAGACAGTAAACAATGAGCAGTTCTTC. Encoded protein: CSVEVSSETVNNEQFF.

This chain connects TRBV9 to TRBJ2-7, with no clear D. Germline CDR1 reads SGDLS; CDR2 reads YYNGEE. Trimming removed 4 bases from V and 2 bases from J, with 10 bases in between. CDR3 length: 13 residues. The CDR3 here is CASSSGFAYEQYF. The CDR3 bases are TGTGCCAGCAGCTCCGGGTTTGCCTACGAGCAGTACTTC.

The chain joins TRBV7-6 to TRBJ2-7; 10 nucleotides match TRBD1. Looked up from germline, CDR1 is SGHVS and CDR2 is FNYEAQ. The V segment lost 5 bases and the J segment 3 bases; nucleotides outside the gene matches: 7. The CDR3 contains 15 residues. The CDR3 DNA reads as TGTGCCAGCAGCATGAGACAGGGGGCTGACTACGAGCAGTACTTC. As protein: CASSMRQGADYEQYF.

The genes are TRBV29-1 and TRBJ2-6, with D tentatively TRBD1 (6 bases). Trimming took off 7 bases at V and 3 bases at J, with 10 bases between the two ends. The CDR3 is made up of 13 amino acids. CDR1 is SQVTM and CDR2 is ANQGSEA in the germline V gene. This CDR3 is CSAQTGGANVLTF. The CDR3, as DNA: TGCAGCGCCCAGACAGGTGGGGCCAACGTCCTGACTTTC.

The DNA of the CDR3 is TGTGCCAGCAGCCCAGCTAGCGGGGGGTCCTACAATGAGCAGTTCTTC. Translated: CASSPASGGSYNEQFF. V gene TRBV4-2 combines with J gene TRBJ2-1, with 11 bases matching TRBD2. After removal of 4 bases from V and 1 base from J, the junction contained 3 bases not matched to a gene. CDR1 is LGHNA and CDR2 is YNFKEQ in the germline V gene. The CDR3 is 16 amino acids.